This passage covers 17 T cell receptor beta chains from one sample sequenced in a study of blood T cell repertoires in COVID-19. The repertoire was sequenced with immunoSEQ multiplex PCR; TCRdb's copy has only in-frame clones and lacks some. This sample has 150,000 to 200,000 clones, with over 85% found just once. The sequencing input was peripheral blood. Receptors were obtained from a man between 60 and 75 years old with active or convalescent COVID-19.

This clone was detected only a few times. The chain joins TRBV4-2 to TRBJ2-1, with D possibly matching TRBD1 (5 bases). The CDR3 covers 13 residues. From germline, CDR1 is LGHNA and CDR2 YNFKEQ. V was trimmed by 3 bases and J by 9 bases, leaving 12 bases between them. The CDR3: CASSQEQVLEQFF. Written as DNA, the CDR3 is TGTGCCAGCAGCCAGGAACAGGTCCTTGAGCAGTTCTTC.

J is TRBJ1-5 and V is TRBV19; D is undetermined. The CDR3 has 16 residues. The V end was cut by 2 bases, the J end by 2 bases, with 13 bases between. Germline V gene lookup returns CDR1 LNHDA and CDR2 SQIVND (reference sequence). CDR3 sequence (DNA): TGTGCCAGTAGTATACAAACTGTGGTGGGCAATCAGCCCCAGCATTTT. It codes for CASSIQTVVGNQPQHF.

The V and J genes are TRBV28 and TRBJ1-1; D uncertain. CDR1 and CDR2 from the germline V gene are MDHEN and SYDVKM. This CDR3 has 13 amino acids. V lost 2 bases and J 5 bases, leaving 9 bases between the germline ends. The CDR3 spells CASSLRGWTEAFF. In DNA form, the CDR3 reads TGTGCCAGCAGTTTAAGAGGATGGACTGAAGCTTTCTTT.

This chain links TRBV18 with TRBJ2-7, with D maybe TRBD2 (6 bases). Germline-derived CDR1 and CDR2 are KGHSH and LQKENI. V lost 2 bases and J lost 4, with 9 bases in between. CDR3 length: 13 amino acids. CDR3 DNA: TGTGCCAGCTCACCAGGAGGGTGGTACGAGCAGTACTTC. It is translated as CASSPGGWYEQYF.

CDR3 sequence: CASSEAGSSNYGYTF. The CDR3 DNA reads as TGTGCCAGCAGTGAAGCTGGCAGTTCTAACTATGGCTACACCTTC. The V and J genes are TRBV6-1 and TRBJ1-2; D gene uncertain. V gave up 0 bases and J gave up 0 bases, with 8 bases separating them. This CDR3 is built from 15 residues. CDR1 MNHNS and CDR2 SASEGT come from the germline V gene.

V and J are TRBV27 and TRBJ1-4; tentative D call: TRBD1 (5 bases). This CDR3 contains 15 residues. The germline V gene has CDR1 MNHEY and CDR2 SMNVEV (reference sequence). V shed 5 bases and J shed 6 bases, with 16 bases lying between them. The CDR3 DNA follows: TGTGCCAGCAGTCTTACCGGACACCTCGATGAAAAACTGTTTTTT. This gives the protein CASSLTGHLDEKLFF.

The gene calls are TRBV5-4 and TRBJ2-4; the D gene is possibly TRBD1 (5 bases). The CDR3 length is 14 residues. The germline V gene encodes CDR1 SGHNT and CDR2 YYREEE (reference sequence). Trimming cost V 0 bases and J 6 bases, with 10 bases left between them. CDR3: CASSLGAGLNIQYF. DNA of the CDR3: TGTGCCAGCAGCTTGGGGGCAGGGTTAAACATTCAGTACTTC.

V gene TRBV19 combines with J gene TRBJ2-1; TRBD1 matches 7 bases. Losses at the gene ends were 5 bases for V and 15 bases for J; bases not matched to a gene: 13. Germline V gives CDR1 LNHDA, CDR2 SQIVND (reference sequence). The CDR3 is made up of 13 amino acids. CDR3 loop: CASSSQGTANPFF. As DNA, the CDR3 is TGTGCCAGTAGTTCGCAAGGGACAGCGAACCCGTTCTTC.

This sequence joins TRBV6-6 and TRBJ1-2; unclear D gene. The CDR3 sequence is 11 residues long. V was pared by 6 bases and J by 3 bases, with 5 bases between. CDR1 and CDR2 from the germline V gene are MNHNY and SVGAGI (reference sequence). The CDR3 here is CASSSDYGYTF. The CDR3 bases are TGTGCCAGCAGCTCAGACTATGGCTACACCTTC.

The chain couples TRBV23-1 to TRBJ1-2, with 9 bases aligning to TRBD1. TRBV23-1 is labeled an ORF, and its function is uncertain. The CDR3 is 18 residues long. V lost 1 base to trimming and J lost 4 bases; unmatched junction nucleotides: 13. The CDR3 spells CASSQFQGTGGPGYGYTF. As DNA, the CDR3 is TGCGCCAGCAGTCAATTCCAAGGCACAGGGGGCCCCGGCTATGGCTACACCTTC.

The CDR3 spells CASSLLLAGASAYNEQFF. CDR3 in DNA: TGTGCCAGCAGTTTATTACTAGCGGGAGCATCGGCCTACAATGAGCAGTTCTTC. The chain is built from TRBV27 and TRBJ2-1, with TRBD2 matching 11 bases. Germline values: CDR1 MNHEY, CDR2 SMNVEV (reference sequence). With 1 base clipped from V and 2 bases from J, the junction kept 7 bases outside the gene matches. This CDR3 region has 18 residues.

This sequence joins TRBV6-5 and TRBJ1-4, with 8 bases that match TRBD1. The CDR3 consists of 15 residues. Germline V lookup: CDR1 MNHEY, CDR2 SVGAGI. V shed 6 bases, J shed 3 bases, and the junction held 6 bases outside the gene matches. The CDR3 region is CASSEQGAANEKLFF. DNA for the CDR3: TGTGCCAGCAGCGAGCAGGGGGCTGCTAATGAAAAACTGTTTTTT.

CDR3: CASRRTGGFYEQYF. The CDR3 DNA reads TGTGCCAGCAGAAGGACAGGGGGCTTTTACGAGCAGTACTTC. This chain uses TRBV28 with TRBJ2-7; TRBD1 matches at 11 bases. CDR1 and CDR2 (germline): MDHEN, SYDVKM. With 6 bases clipped from V and 4 bases from J, the junction kept 5 bases outside the gene matches. This CDR3 comprises 14 residues. The full variable domain, completed using reference TRBV28 and TRBJ2-7, is DVKVTQSSRYLVKRTGEKVFLECVQDMDHENMFWYRQDPGLGLRLIYFSYDVKMKEKGDIPEGYSVSREKKERFSLILESASTNQTSMYLCASRRTGGFYEQYFGPGTRLTVT.

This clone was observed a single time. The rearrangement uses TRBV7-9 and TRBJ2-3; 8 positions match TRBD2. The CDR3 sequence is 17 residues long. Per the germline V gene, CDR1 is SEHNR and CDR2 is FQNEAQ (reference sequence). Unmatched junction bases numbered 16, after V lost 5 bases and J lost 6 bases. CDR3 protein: CASSLHGLAGQRDTQYF. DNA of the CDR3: TGTGCCAGCAGCCTCCACGGATTAGCGGGGCAGAGGGATACGCAGTATTTT.

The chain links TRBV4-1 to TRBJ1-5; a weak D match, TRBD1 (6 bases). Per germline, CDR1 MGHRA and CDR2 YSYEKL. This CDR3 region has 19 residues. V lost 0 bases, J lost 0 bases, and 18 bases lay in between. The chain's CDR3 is CASSQDQTGPPYSNQPQHF. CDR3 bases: TGCGCCAGCAGCCAAGATCAAACAGGGCCCCCTTATAGCAATCAGCCCCAGCATTTT.

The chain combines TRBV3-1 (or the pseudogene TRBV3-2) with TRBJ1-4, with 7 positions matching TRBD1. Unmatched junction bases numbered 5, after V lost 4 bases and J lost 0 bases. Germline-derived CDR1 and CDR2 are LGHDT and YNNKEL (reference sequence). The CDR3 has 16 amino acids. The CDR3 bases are TGTGCCAGCAGCCCTAACACAGGGGCAACTAATGAAAAACTGTTTTTT. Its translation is CASSPNTGATNEKLFF.

The CDR3 here is CASSPIRGGDSADTQYF. The CDR3, as DNA: TGCGCCAGCAGCCCCATTAGGGGCGGGGATTCAGCAGATACGCAGTATTTT. This chain connects TRBV5-1 to TRBJ2-3; perhaps TRBD2 as D (6 bases). Germline-derived CDR1 and CDR2 are SGHRS and YFSETQ. V was shortened by 4 bases and J by 4 bases, with 22 bases between the two germline ends. The CDR3 covers 17 residues.